The rows below give T cell receptor beta chains drawn from one sample of a study of cytomegalovirus exposure and HLA in healthy donors. The repertoire was sequenced with immunoSEQ multiplex PCR; TCRdb's copy has only in-frame clones and lacks some. The sample shows around 180,000 clones, 86% of them seen only once. Sequenced input: PBMCs. The receptors here all came from a woman younger than 30 in good health and CMV-seronegative. Each CDR3 is given with its conserved first and last residue. D genes are given only for firm matches. Expanded clones are given a class, and other clones once, few, many or no size at all.

V: TRBV27; size: -; J: TRBJ2-7; D: TRBD2; CDR3: CASSARLATLYEQYF; DNA: TGTGCCAGCAGTGCCCGACTAGCTACATTATACGAGCAGTACTTC
V: TRBV10-1; size: -; J: TRBJ2-3; D: -; CDR3: CASSESYRVGGEGLADTQYF; DNA: TGCGCCAGCAGTGAGTCTTACCGCGTAGGGGGAGAAGGGTTGGCAGATACGCAGTATTTT
V: TRBV14; size: -; J: TRBJ2-5; D: -; CDR3: CASSQGTWGVRETQYF; DNA: TGTGCCAGCAGCCAAGGAACGTGGGGGGTCAGAGAGACCCAGTACTTC
V: TRBV19; size: once; J: TRBJ1-2; D: -; CDR3: CASSSQAGTTANYGYTF; DNA: TGTGCCAGTAGTTCTCAAGCCGGGACAACTGCTAACTATGGCTACACCTTC
V: TRBV5-8; size: -; J: TRBJ1-1; D: TRBD1; CDR3: CARLRPGQGAKNTEAFF; DNA: TGTGCCAGACTGCGACCGGGACAGGGGGCGAAGAACACTGAAGCTTTCTTT
V: TRBV20-1; size: -; J: TRBJ1-2; D: -; CDR3: CTTDSPNGYTF; DNA: TGCACCACGGACAGTCCGAATGGCTACACCTTC
V: TRBV5-6; size: -; J: TRBJ1-2; D: TRBD1; CDR3: CASSLRGQGYGYTF; DNA: TGTGCCAGCAGCTTGAGGGGGCAAGGCTATGGCTACACCTTC
V: TRBV2; size: -; J: TRBJ1-2; D: -; CDR3: CASSVSRGDSGYTF; DNA: TGTGCCAGCAGTGTTTCCAGGGGAGATAGTGGCTACACCTTC
V: TRBV9; size: -; J: TRBJ1-1; D: TRBD1; CDR3: CASSVATGGTEAFF; DNA: TGTGCCAGCAGCGTGGCAACAGGGGGCACTGAAGCTTTCTTT
V: TRBV19; size: -; J: TRBJ2-7; D: TRBD2; CDR3: CASRLAGGNEQYF; DNA: TGTGCCAGCAGACTAGCGGGAGGAAACGAGCAGTACTTC
V: TRBV7-9; size: -; J: TRBJ2-5; D: -; CDR3: CASSPKGAVQETQYF; DNA: TGTGCCAGCAGCCCCAAGGGAGCGGTACAAGAGACCCAGTACTTC
V: TRBV6-5; size: -; J: TRBJ2-7; D: -; CDR3: CASSPSRVSSYEQYF; DNA: TGTGCCAGCAGTCCGTCCCGGGTCTCATCCTACGAGCAGTACTTC
V: TRBV30; size: -; J: TRBJ1-6; D: TRBD1; CDR3: CAWSVRGRYNSPLHF; DNA: TGTGCCTGGAGTGTTAGGGGGCGCTATAATTCACCCCTCCACTTT
V: TRBV11-3; size: -; J: TRBJ2-7; D: TRBD1; CDR3: CASSFATGGPYEQYF; DNA: TGTGCCAGCAGCTTTGCGACAGGGGGGCCCTACGAGCAGTACTTC
V: TRBV7-8; size: once; J: TRBJ2-2; D: TRBD2; CDR3: CASSFPIAGGPTGELFF; DNA: TGTGCCAGCAGCTTCCCAATAGCGGGAGGACCCACCGGGGAGCTGTTTTTT
V: TRBV4-1; size: -; J: TRBJ2-7; D: -; CDR3: CASSQDFFVSGRGQATYEQYF; DNA: TGCGCCAGCAGCCAAGATTTTTTCGTTTCAGGCCGCGGGCAGGCAACCTACGAGCAGTACTTC
V: TRBV5-6; size: -; J: TRBJ1-5; D: TRBD1; CDR3: CASSSGQGAWRNQPQHF; DNA: TGTGCCAGCAGCTCCGGACAGGGAGCGTGGAGGAATCAGCCCCAGCATTTT
V: TRBV4-2; size: few; J: TRBJ2-1; D: -; CDR3: CASSQDQGGAYNEQFF; DNA: TGTGCCAGCAGCCAAGATCAGGGGGGTGCCTACAATGAGCAGTTCTTC
V: TRBV29-1; size: -; J: TRBJ1-1; D: -; CDR3: CSVGTGGNTEAFF; DNA: TGCAGCGTTGGAACCGGTGGGAACACTGAAGCTTTCTTT